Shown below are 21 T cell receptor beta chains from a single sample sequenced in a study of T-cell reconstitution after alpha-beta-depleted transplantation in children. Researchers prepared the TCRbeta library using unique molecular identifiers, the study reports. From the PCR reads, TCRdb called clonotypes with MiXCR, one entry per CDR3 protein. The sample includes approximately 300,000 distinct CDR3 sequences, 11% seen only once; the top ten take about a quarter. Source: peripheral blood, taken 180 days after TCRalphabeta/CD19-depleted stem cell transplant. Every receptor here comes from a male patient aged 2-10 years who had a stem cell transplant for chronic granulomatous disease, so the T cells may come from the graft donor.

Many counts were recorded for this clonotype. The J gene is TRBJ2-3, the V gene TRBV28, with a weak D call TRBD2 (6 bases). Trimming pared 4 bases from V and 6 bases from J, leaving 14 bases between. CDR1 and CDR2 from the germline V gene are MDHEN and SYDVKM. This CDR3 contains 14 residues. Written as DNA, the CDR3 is TGTGCCAGCAGTTCCGGGGGACTCCTGGATACGCAGTATTTT. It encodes CASSSGGLLDTQYF.

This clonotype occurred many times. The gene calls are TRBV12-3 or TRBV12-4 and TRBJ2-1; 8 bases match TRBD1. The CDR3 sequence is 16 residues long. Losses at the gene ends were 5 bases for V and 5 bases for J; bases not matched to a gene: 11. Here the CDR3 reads CASSLPVDRADNEQFF. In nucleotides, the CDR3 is TGTGCCAGCAGTCTGCCGGTGGACAGGGCAGACAATGAGCAGTTCTTC.

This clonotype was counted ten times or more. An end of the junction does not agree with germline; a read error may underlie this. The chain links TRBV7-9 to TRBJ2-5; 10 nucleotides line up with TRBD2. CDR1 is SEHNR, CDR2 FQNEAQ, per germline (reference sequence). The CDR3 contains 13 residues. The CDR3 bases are TGTGCCAGCAGCCTAGCGGGAGTAGAGACCCAGTACTTC. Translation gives CASSLAGVETQYF.

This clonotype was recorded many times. The CDR3 protein is CASSPDRAYEQYF. DNA of the CDR3: TGTGCCAGCAGCCCTGACAGGGCCTACGAGCAGTACTTC. The chain is built from TRBV7-8 and TRBJ2-7; 7 nucleotides line up with TRBD1. With 5 bases clipped from V and 2 bases from J, the junction kept 3 bases outside the gene matches. The CDR3 has 13 amino acids. Germline lookup yields CDR1 SGHVS and CDR2 FQNEAQ.

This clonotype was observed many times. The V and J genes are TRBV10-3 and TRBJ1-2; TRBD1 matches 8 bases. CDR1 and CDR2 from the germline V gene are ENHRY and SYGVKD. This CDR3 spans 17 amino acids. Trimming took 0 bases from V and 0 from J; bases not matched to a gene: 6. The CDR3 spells CAISESGQGATNYGYTF. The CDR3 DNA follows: TGTGCCATCAGTGAGTCTGGGCAGGGGGCTACTAACTATGGCTACACCTTC.

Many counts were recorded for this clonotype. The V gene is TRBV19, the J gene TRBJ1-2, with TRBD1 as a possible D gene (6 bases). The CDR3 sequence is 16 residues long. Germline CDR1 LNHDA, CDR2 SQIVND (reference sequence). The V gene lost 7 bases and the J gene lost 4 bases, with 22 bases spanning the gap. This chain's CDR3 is CASTLAGTLGSYGYTF. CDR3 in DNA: TGTGCCAGTACTCTCGCCGGGACACTTGGTTCCTATGGCTACACCTTC.

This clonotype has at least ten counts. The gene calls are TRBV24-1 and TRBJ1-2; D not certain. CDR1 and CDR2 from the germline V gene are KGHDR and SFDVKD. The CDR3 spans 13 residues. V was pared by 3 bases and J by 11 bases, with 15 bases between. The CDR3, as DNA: TGTGCCACCAGTGATGACTCCGGGATACCATACACCTTC. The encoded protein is CATSDDSGIPYTF.

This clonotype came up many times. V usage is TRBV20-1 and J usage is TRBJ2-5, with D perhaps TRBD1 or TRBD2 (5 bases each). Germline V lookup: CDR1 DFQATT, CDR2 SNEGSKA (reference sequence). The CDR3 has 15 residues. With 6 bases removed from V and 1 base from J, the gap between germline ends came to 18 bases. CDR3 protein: CSATSAGTPQETQYF. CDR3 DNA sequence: TGCAGTGCAACCAGTGCCGGGACGCCCCAAGAGACCCAGTACTTC.

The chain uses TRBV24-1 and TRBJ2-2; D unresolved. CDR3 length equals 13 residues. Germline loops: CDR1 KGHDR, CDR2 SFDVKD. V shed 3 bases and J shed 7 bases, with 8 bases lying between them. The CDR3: CATSDVTGGELFF. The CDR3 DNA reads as TGTGCCACCAGTGATGTCACGGGCGGGGAGCTGTTTTTT.

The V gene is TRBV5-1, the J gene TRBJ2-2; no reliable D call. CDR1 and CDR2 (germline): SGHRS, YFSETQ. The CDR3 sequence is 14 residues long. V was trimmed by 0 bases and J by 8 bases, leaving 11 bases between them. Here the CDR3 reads CASSLGLAAGELFF. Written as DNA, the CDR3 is TGCGCCAGCAGCTTGGGGCTGGCTGCTGGGGAGCTGTTTTTT.

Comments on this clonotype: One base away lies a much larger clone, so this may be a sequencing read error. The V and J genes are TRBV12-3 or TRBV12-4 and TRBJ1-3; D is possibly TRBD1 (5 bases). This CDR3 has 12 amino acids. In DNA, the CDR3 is TGTGCTACGAGGGGTACAGTAAACACCATATATTTT. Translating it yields CATRGTVNTIYF.

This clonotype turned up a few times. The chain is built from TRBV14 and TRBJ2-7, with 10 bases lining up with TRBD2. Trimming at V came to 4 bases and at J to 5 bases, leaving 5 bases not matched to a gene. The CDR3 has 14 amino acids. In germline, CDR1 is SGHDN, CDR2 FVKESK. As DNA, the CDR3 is TGTGCCAGCAGCCCTAGCGGGAGTACCGACGAGCAGTACTTC. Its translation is CASSPSGSTDEQYF. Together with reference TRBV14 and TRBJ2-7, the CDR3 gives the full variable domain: EAGVTQFPSHSVIEKGQTVTLRCDPISGHDNLYWYRRVMGKEIKFLLHFVKESKQDESGMPNNRFLAERTGGTYSTLKVQPAELEDSGVYFCASSPSGSTDEQYFGPGTRLTVT.

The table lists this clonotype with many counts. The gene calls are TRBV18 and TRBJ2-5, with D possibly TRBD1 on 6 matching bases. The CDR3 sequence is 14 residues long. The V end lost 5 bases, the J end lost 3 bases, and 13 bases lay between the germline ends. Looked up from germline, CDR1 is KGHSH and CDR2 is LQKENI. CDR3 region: CASSETGSKETQYF. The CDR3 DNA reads TGTGCCAGCTCAGAGACAGGTTCCAAAGAGACCCAGTACTTC.

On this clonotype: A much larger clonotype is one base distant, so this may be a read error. DNA of the CDR3: TGCAGTGCTCCCGGGAGAGGGAGGGTCAACTATGGCTACACCTTC. Translation gives CSAPGRGRVNYGYTF. The chain couples TRBV20-1 to TRBJ1-2; no clear D. CDR1 is DFQATT, CDR2 SNEGSKA, per germline (reference sequence). The V gene lost 5 bases and the J gene lost 2 bases, with 18 bases spanning the gap. This CDR3 contains 15 residues.

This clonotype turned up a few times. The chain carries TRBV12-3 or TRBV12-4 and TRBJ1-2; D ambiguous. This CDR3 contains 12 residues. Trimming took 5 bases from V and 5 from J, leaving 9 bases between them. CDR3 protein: CASSLPGYGYTF. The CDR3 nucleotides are TGTGCCAGCAGTCTCCCAGGTTATGGCTACACCTTC.

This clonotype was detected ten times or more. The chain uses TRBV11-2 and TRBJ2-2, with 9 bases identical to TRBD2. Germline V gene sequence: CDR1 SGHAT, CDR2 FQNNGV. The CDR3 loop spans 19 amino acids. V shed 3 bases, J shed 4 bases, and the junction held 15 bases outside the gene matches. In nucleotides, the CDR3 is TGTGCCAGCAGCTTTAACGAGGCCCCAGCGGGAGGCCCCACCGGGGAGCTGTTTTTT. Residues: CASSFNEAPAGGPTGELFF.

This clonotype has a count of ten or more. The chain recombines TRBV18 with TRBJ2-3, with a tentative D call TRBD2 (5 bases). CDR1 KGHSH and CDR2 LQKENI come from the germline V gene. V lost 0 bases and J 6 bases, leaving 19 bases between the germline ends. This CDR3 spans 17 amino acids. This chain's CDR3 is CASSPPRQKSLGDTQYF. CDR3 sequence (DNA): TGTGCCAGCTCACCACCTCGCCAGAAATCACTAGGGGATACGCAGTATTTT.

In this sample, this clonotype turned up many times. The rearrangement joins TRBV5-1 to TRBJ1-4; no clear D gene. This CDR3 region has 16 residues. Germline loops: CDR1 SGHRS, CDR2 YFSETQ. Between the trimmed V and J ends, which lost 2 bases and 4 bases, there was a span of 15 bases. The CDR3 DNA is TGCGCCAGCAGCTTCGTCGGAGCCACTATTAATGAAAAACTGTTTTTT. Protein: CASSFVGATINEKLFF. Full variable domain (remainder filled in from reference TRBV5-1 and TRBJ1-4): KAGVTQTPRYLIKTRGQQVTLSCSPISGHRSVSWYQQTPGQGLQFLFEYFSETQRNKGNFPGRFSGRQFSNSRSEMNVSTLELGDSALYLCASSFVGATINEKLFFGSGTQLSVL.

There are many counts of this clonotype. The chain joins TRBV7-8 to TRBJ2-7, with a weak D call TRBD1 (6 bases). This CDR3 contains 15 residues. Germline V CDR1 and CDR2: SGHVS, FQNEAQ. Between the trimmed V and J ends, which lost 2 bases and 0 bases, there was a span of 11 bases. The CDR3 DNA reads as TGTGCCAGCAGCTTATCAGGGGCGAGCTCCTACGAGCAGTACTTC. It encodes CASSLSGASSYEQYF.

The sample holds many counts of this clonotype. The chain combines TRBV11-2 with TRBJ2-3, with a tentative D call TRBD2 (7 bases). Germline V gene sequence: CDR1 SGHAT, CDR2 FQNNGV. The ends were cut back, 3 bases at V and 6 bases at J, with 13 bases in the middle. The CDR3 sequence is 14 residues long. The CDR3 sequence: CASSLVGGPDTQYF. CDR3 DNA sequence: TGTGCCAGCAGCTTGGTCGGGGGGCCGGATACGCAGTATTTT. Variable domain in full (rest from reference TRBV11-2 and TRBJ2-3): EAGVAQSPRYKIIEKRQSVAFWCNPISGHATLYWYQQILGQGPKLLIQFQNNGVVDDSQLPKDRFSAERLKGVDSTLKIQPAKLEDSAVYLCASSLVGGPDTQYFGPGTRLTVL.

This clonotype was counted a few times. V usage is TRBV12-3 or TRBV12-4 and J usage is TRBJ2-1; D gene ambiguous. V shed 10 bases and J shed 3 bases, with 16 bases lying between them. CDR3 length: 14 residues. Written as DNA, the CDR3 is TGTGCCACGACTCCGGCTAGGAACTACAATGAGCAGTTCTTC. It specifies CATTPARNYNEQFF.